The rows below give T cell receptor beta chains drawn from one sample of a study of CD8+ T cells in alopecia areata. The assay was immunoSEQ multiplex PCR, and TCRdb's table has in-frame clones only and misses some. Here the sample spans about 170,000 clones, roughly 60% being singletons. The starting material was CD4+ T cells sorted from blood, obtained at week 56, from a patient treated with tofacitinib. These TCRs come from a human donor with alopecia areata. Each CDR3 is given with its conserved first and last residue. Each record gives: V gene, J gene, clone size, CDR3 protein. Clone size appears in some rows only: once, few, many, or a class for an expanded clone.

>TRBV5-4|TRBJ2-6|NA
CASSETRGFSGANVLTF
>TRBV7-3|TRBJ2-5|NA
CASSAKLGYPETQYF
>TRBV9|TRBJ2-2|NA
CASSVAGLAGELFF
>TRBV29-1|TRBJ1-2|few
CSAYPLTGGYTF
>TRBV4-1|TRBJ1-2|few
CASSQGQGDGYTF
>TRBV11-2|TRBJ1-1|NA
CASSQGALQGAEAFF
>TRBV30|TRBJ1-3|NA
CAWSVRGAQWRAIYF
>TRBV11-2|TRBJ2-7|NA
CASSSLRHNPYEQYF
>TRBV4-1|TRBJ1-5|NA
CASSPQDRSQPQHF
>TRBV4-2|TRBJ2-3|NA
CASSQTGSTADTQYF
>TRBV19|TRBJ2-7|NA
CASSTTGLQSSHF
>TRBV15|TRBJ1-6|NA
CATSREPGKSSPLHF
>TRBV4-1|TRBJ2-1|NA
CASSQRGDNEQFF
>TRBV19|TRBJ1-2|NA
CASTQLGHRGFNYGYTF
>TRBV13|TRBJ1-2|NA
CASSLFPGGDGYTF
>TRBV10-3|TRBJ2-1|NA
CATQPPMGRTYNEQFF
>TRBV4-2|TRBJ2-1|once
CASSQEGPGQGYNEQFF
>TRBV5-4|TRBJ2-7|NA
CASSFGGQVTYEQYF
>TRBV10-3|TRBJ2-3|once
CAISVLQNTDTQYF
>TRBV5-1|TRBJ2-7|NA
CASSSTGDPLYEQYF
>TRBV4-1|TRBJ1-1|NA
CASSRGLMNTEAFF
>TRBV10-3|TRBJ2-3|few
CAISEGVDTQYF
>TRBV21-1|TRBJ1-5|NA
CASPQGRNQPQHF
>TRBV5-1|TRBJ2-7|NA
CASSPAGRAGHEQYF
>TRBV5-1|TRBJ1-2|NA
CASSLNGGADGYTF
>TRBV27|TRBJ2-7|once
CASSSRRDIRSSYEQYF